Included here is one T cell receptor beta chain sequence, with context. Its matching antigen is unknown. This entry comes from a study of PD-1 blockade in classical Hodgkin lymphoma. Study as a whole: Patients received nivolumab 3 mg/kg intravenously every 2 weeks.

The study's findings and limits: The causes of the repertoire differences, possibly disease activity or prior therapy, remain undefined. Some patients started nivolumab under 1 year after ASCT, and they were excluded.

After autologous stem cell transplantation all patients relapsed, and prior brentuximab vedotin exposure differed between cohorts. Clones were read by immunoSEQ multiplex PCR, and TCRdb kept only the in-frame ones, dropping some. Of roughly 70,000 clones detected, 65% to 75% appear once; the ten largest clones hold 7% to 10%. CDR1 is SGHRS, CDR2 YFSETQ, per germline. The V end was cut by 2 bases, the J end by 2 bases, with 5 bases between. The CDR3 is 12 residues long. The material sequenced was peripheral blood mononuclear cells (PBMCs), taken before the second cycle of nivolumab. V and J are TRBV5-1 and TRBJ2-7; D is ambiguous. The TCR comes from a human donor with classical Hodgkin lymphoma. In DNA, the CDR3 is TGCGCCAGCAGCTTAGTCCCCTACGAGCAGTACTTC. Its protein product is CASSLVPYEQYF.